Here is one TCR beta chain with its context. Its antigen is currently unknown. Trimming stripped 1 base from V and 7 bases from J, with 14 bases between. The CDR3 totals 14 residues. Germline V CDR1 and CDR2: SGHTA, FQGNSA. The data belong to a study of PD-L1 blockade in urothelial cancer. Study-level background: Prior chemotherapy regimens per patient numbered 0 to 3. Across blood samples, T cells had a median count of 141,255. Overall study findings and caveats: The study found that durable-benefit patients expanded tumor-associated blood clones more at 3 weeks.

Generated by immunoSEQ multiplex PCR, the TCRdb table keeps only in-frame clones and is missing some. The profile shows more than 55,000 clones, approximately 78% of them singletons. The time point: pretreatment peripheral blood. Patients were diagnosed with urothelial carcinoma, either locally advanced or metastatic. The chain has TRBV7-2 and TRBJ2-7; a possible D gene is TRBD2 (6 bases). The sequences come from PBMCs, collected around atezolizumab (anti-PD-L1) treatment. The clonotype comes from a man in his 70s with urothelial cancer. The CDR3 sequence is CASSLGRDKSEQYF. CDR3 nucleotide sequence: TGTGCCAGCAGCTTAGGGCGGGATAAAAGTGAGCAGTACTTC.